A single sample is the source of the 13 T cell receptor beta chains below, sequenced in a study of T cells in localized non-small cell lung cancer. The protocol was immunoSEQ multiplex PCR, while the TCRdb copy is restricted to in-frame clones and leaves out a portion. Of 60,000 to 65,000 clones detected, about 90% appear once; the ten largest clones hold about 2%. The sample consisted of peripheral blood, taken before any cancer treatment. The receptors were gathered from a woman between 35 and 70 years old with stage I lung adenocarcinoma.

This chain uses TRBV11-1 with TRBJ2-2, with unresolved D. CDR3 length: 11 amino acids. V lost 3 bases, J lost 9 bases, and 5 bases lay in between. The germline CDR1 and CDR2 sequences are SGHAT and FQDESV (reference sequence). In nucleotides, the CDR3 is TGTGCCAGCAGCTTTGACAGGGAGCTGTTTTTT. It is translated as CASSFDRELFF.

This clone came up once. The chain employs TRBV29-1 and TRBJ1-5; D possibly corresponds to TRBD1 (5 bases). This CDR3 has 13 residues. Germline loops: CDR1 SQVTM, CDR2 ANQGSEA. Between the trimmed V and J ends, which lost 2 bases and 5 bases, there was a span of 10 bases. This chain's CDR3 is CSVEMTDDQPQHF. CDR3 in DNA: TGCAGCGTTGAAATGACAGATGATCAGCCCCAGCATTTT.

The rearrangement uses TRBV5-6 and TRBJ2-5; 15 bases agree with TRBD2. J lost 7 bases, V lost 3 bases, and 7 bases had no gene match. Germline V CDR1 and CDR2: SGHDT, YYEEEE. The CDR3 sequence is 16 residues long. For the CDR3, the DNA is TGTGCCAGCAGCTGGTGGACTAGCGGGGGGGCCGCGACCCAGTACTTC. The encoded protein is CASSWWTSGGAATQYF. Combining the CDR3 with reference TRBV5-6 and TRBJ2-5 gives the whole variable domain DAGVTQSPTHLIKTRGQQVTLRCSPKSGHDTVSWYQQALGQGPQFIFQYYEEEERQRGNFPDRFSGHQFPNYSSELNVNALLLGDSALYLCASSWWTSGGAATQYFGPGTRLLVL.

The rearrangement uses TRBV28 and TRBJ2-3; D gene ambiguous. Germline values: CDR1 MDHEN, CDR2 SYDVKM. Trimming took 3 bases from V and 5 from J, leaving 3 bases between them. The CDR3 spans 11 residues. The CDR3 is CASSFKDTQYF. The CDR3 coding sequence is TGTGCCAGCAGTTTTAAAGATACGCAGTATTTT.

This clone was recorded once. The rearrangement joins TRBV2 to TRBJ1-2; unclear D gene. CDR3 size: 16 residues. Trimming removed 6 bases at V and 3 bases at J, with 20 bases between. The germline V gene encodes CDR1 SNHLY and CDR2 FYNNEI. The CDR3 sequence: CASRLGWSHEDYGYTF. In nucleotides, the CDR3 is TGTGCCAGCAGGCTAGGGTGGTCCCACGAGGACTATGGCTACACCTTC.

The V gene is TRBV11-2, the J gene TRBJ2-1; D possibly matches TRBD1 or TRBD2 (5 bases each). V was pared by 3 bases and J by 8 bases, with 11 bases between. This CDR3 contains 13 residues. CDR1 and CDR2 from the germline V gene are SGHAT and FQNNGV. The CDR3 sequence is CASSLWDGDEQFF. In DNA form, the CDR3 reads TGTGCCAGCAGCTTGTGGGACGGCGATGAGCAGTTCTTC.

The J gene is TRBJ2-7, the V gene TRBV19, with no clear D. Looked up from germline, CDR1 is LNHDA and CDR2 is SQIVND (reference sequence). V dropped 4 bases and J dropped 7 bases, with 14 bases sitting between them. This CDR3 is built from 13 residues. In nucleotides, the CDR3 is TGTGCCAGTAGTAGTGGATCCCGGATGGAGCAGTACTTC. It encodes CASSSGSRMEQYF.

This chain connects TRBV27 to TRBJ2-7; D ambiguous. Trimming removed 5 bases at V and 2 bases at J, with 10 bases between. The CDR3 has 13 amino acids. Germline V CDR1 and CDR2: MNHEY, SMNVEV (reference sequence). The CDR3 nucleotides are TGTGCCAGCAGTACCCCAGGTACCTACGAGCAGTACTTC. Translating gives CASSTPGTYEQYF.

The chain recombines TRBV6-5 with TRBJ1-4; a possible D gene is TRBD1 (6 bases). The CDR3 contains 15 residues. Germline V gene data show CDR1 as MNHEY and CDR2 as SVGAGI. The V end lost 0 bases, the J end lost 5 bases, and 10 bases lay between the germline ends. The CDR3 nucleotides read TGTGCCAGCAGTTACTCGCCCACAGGGAATGAAAAACTGTTTTTT. It encodes CASSYSPTGNEKLFF.

The chain links TRBV7-2 to TRBJ1-1; 8 bases line up with TRBD1. The V and J ends lost 0 bases and 6 bases, in that order; junction bases with no gene match: 9. The CDR3 is 16 amino acids. From germline, CDR1 is SGHTA and CDR2 FQGNSA. DNA of the CDR3: TGTGCCAGCAGCTTAGCGCTCGGACAGGGAAGAGCTGAAGCTTTCTTT. Protein: CASSLALGQGRAEAFF.

Regarding this clone: One junction end disagrees with the germline gene, perhaps due to a read error. This sequence joins TRBV5-1 and TRBJ2-6; D is ambiguous. The length of the CDR3 is 14 residues. Germline V gene data show CDR1 as SGHRS and CDR2 as YFSETQ. The CDR3 loop is CASSFWAGANVLTF. The CDR3 DNA reads TGTGCCAGCAGCTTCTGGGCGGGGGCCAACGTCCTGACTTTC.

This clone was seen once. The genes are TRBV11-2 and TRBJ1-5; 9 nucleotides agree with TRBD1. CDR1 is SGHAT, CDR2 FQNNGV, per germline. The J segment lost 6 bases and the V segment lost 5 bases, leaving 8 bases of the junction unmatched. CDR3 length: 15 residues. The CDR3 here is CASSKGQGSVQPQHF. In nucleotides, the CDR3 is TGTGCCAGCAGCAAGGGACAGGGTTCGGTTCAGCCCCAGCATTTT.

This chain uses TRBV21-1 with TRBJ1-1; the D call TRBD1 from the table was never checked on the DNA. TRBV21-1 is marked as a pseudogene. This CDR3 is built from 21 residues. This CDR3 reads CASSKAQGRKQGTQENTEAFF. The DNA of the CDR3 is TGTGCCAGCAGCAAAGCGCAGGGACGCAAACAGGGTACCCAGGAAAACACTGAAGCTTTCTTT.